This entry lists 17 T cell receptor beta chains sequenced from one sample in a study of T cell repertoires in cytomegalovirus infection. Via MiXCR, TCRdb re-called the reads, giving one row per CDR3 protein. The data contain 200,000 to 250,000 distinct CDR3 sequences, less than 50% of them singletons. Their antigen targets remain unknown. The sequenced sample was CD8+ T cells from cultured PBMCs, obtained from culture after CMV antigen stimulation. The origin of the receptors is a human donor in good health (CMV status not recorded). Some clones in this sample may be carry-over from other donors' samples.

This chain links TRBV3-1 with TRBJ1-5, with D perhaps TRBD1 (5 bases). CDR1 and CDR2 (germline): LGHDT, YNNKEL (reference sequence). This CDR3 spans 16 amino acids. Trimming shortened V by 0 bases and J by 4 bases, and 13 bases separated the two germline ends. The CDR3 sequence: CASSQEGADRNQPQHF. The CDR3 nucleotides read TGTGCCAGCAGCCAAGAAGGAGCCGACAGAAATCAGCCCCAGCATTTT. The full variable domain, with the rest looked up from reference TRBV3-1 and TRBJ1-5, is DTAVSQTPKYLVTQMGNDKSIKCEQNLGHDTMYWYKQDSKKFLKIMFSYNNKELIINETVPNRFSPKSPDKAHLNLHINSLELGDSAVYFCASSQEGADRNQPQHFGDGTRLSIL.

The rearrangement joins TRBV2 to TRBJ1-2; D gene ambiguous. Trimming cost V 11 bases and J 3 bases, with 16 bases left between them. Germline V CDR1 and CDR2: SNHLY, FYNNEI. The CDR3 has 13 residues. CDR3 amino acids: CASWGTDYYGYTF. In nucleotides, the CDR3 is TGTGCCTCGTGGGGAACGGACTACTATGGCTACACCTTC.

This clonotype was detected ten times or more. The rearrangement joins TRBV27 to TRBJ2-1; the match to TRBD1 covers 8 bases. Germline assignment: CDR1 MNHEY and CDR2 SMNVEV (reference sequence). The J segment lost 2 bases and the V segment lost 0 bases, leaving 6 bases of the junction unmatched. The CDR3 loop spans 17 amino acids. The CDR3 DNA reads TGTGCCAGCAGTTTATCGGCAGGGGGCCCAACCTACAATGAGCAGTTCTTC. It is translated as CASSLSAGGPTYNEQFF.

The J gene is TRBJ2-7, the V gene TRBV28; D not certain. The CDR3 has 11 residues. Germline CDR1 is MDHEN and CDR2 is SYDVKM. Trimming pared 7 bases from V and 5 bases from J, leaving 9 bases between. The CDR3, as DNA: TGTGCCAGCACGCGAGGCCACGAGCAGTACTTC. Its protein is CASTRGHEQYF.

There are a few counts of this clonotype. This chain joins TRBV5-6 and TRBJ1-5, with TRBD1 as a possible D gene (6 bases). This CDR3 comprises 14 residues. The V end was cut by 4 bases, the J end by 1 base, with 9 bases between. Germline values: CDR1 SGHDT, CDR2 YYEEEE. This CDR3 reads CASSLDSSNQPQHF. The CDR3 DNA reads TGTGCCAGCAGCCTGGACAGCAGCAATCAGCCCCAGCATTTT. Complete variable domain (other parts from reference TRBV5-6 and TRBJ1-5): DAGVTQSPTHLIKTRGQQVTLRCSPKSGHDTVSWYQQALGQGPQFIFQYYEEEERQRGNFPDRFSGHQFPNYSSELNVNALLLGDSALYLCASSLDSSNQPQHFGDGTRLSIL.

This clonotype was recorded once. The rearrangement uses TRBV27 and TRBJ1-5; 8 positions match TRBD1. J gave up 0 bases and V 5 bases, and 6 bases lay outside the gene matches. The germline V gene has CDR1 MNHEY and CDR2 SMNVEV (reference sequence). CDR3 length: 16 residues. CDR3 amino acids: CASSEGTGLSNQPQHF. The CDR3 nucleotides are TGTGCCAGCAGTGAAGGGACAGGACTTAGCAATCAGCCCCAGCATTTT.

This clonotype was picked up one time. A junction boundary mismatches the germline segment, possibly from a read error. The chain has TRBV7-8 and TRBJ2-5, with D possibly called TRBD1 or TRBD2 (5 bases each). The J call may be wrong; the DNA end is better matched by TRBJ2-1. From germline, CDR1 is SGHVS and CDR2 FQNEAQ. This CDR3 contains 19 residues. CDR3 DNA: TGTTCCAGCAGCTTAATGCCGGGGCGATCGCTTAGGAGTGCGGAGACCCAGTTCTTC. Residues: CSSSLMPGRSLRSAETQFF.

This clonotype occurred a few times. CDR3 sequence (DNA): TGTGCCAGCAGCGCTGGCACCATATATTTT. Its protein product is CASSAGTIYF. The V gene is TRBV12-3 or TRBV12-4, the J gene TRBJ1-3; D gene unclear. The length of the CDR3 is 10 residues. Deletions cut 6 bases from V and 9 bases from J, with 6 bases between.

The table lists this clonotype with a few counts. The genes are TRBV7-3 and TRBJ2-3, with 13 bases lining up with TRBD2. The CDR3 runs to 15 residues. Germline CDR1 and CDR2: SGHTA and FQGTGA. The ends lost 4 bases at V and 5 bases at J; junction bases unmatched: 3. CDR3 nucleotide sequence: TGTGCCAGCAGCTCCGGACTAGCGGGGGTAGATACGCAGTATTTT. Protein: CASSSGLAGVDTQYF.

The chain recombines TRBV11-2 with TRBJ2-3; TRBD2 might be the D (6 bases). The CDR3 is 17 residues long. V was clipped by 1 base and J by 2 bases, with 16 bases between them. Germline V gene lookup returns CDR1 SGHAT and CDR2 FQNNGV. CDR3 in amino acids: CASSLVTAGYYTDTQYF. CDR3 coding DNA: TGTGCCAGCAGCTTAGTAACTGCGGGGTATTACACAGATACGCAGTATTTT.

The V and J genes are TRBV10-3 and TRBJ1-1; 8 nucleotides align to TRBD1. The CDR3 loop spans 16 amino acids. CDR1 is ENHRY and CDR2 is SYGVKD in the germline V gene. V shed 2 bases, J shed 0 bases, and the junction held 5 bases outside the gene matches. The CDR3 coding sequence is TGTGCCATCAGTGAGCGAGGACAGGGAATGAACACTGAAGCTTTCTTT. This encodes CAISERGQGMNTEAFF.

In this sample, this clonotype turned up a few times. This chain joins TRBV6-1 and TRBJ1-5; D is possibly TRBD1 (6 bases). The V end was cut by 5 bases, the J end by 3 bases, with 14 bases between. In germline, CDR1 is MNHNS, CDR2 SASEGT. The CDR3 has 15 residues. CDR3 loop: CASSPKGGNNQPQHF. The CDR3 bases are TGTGCCAGCAGTCCAAAAGGGGGAAACAATCAGCCCCAGCATTTT.

In its sample, this clonotype was seen a few times. The genes are TRBV18 and TRBJ2-7; the match to TRBD1 covers 7 bases. The CDR3 extends over 14 amino acids. The junction had 4 bases not matched to a gene; V was cut back by 3 bases and J by 2 bases. Per the germline V gene, CDR1 is KGHSH and CDR2 is LQKENI. CDR3 loop: CASSPWDRPYEQYF. CDR3 bases: TGTGCCAGCTCACCCTGGGACAGACCCTACGAGCAGTACTTC.

The J gene is TRBJ2-3, the V gene TRBV12-3 or TRBV12-4; 12 nucleotides agree with TRBD2. The CDR3 runs to 19 residues. Trimming removed 4 bases from V and 3 bases from J; junction bases left unmatched: 14. The CDR3 region has the DNA TGTGCCAGCAGTTCCCAGGAGGTTACTAGCGGGAGGAGGACAGATACGCAGTATTTT. Amino acids: CASSSQEVTSGRRTDTQYF.

This clonotype was picked up many times. The chain combines TRBV12-3 or TRBV12-4 with TRBJ2-7; D not certain. The CDR3 extends over 11 amino acids. Deletions cut 5 bases from V and 0 bases from J, with 2 bases between. The CDR3 nucleotides read TGTGCCAGCAGTGCCTCCTACGAGCAGTACTTC. This codes for CASSASYEQYF.

V is TRBV15 and J is TRBJ1-2; 7 bases map to TRBD1. J gave up 5 bases and V 9 bases, and 9 bases lay outside the gene matches. Germline loops: CDR1 LNHNV, CDR2 YYDKDF (reference sequence). The CDR3 length is 13 residues. Here the CDR3 reads CATSQGGGYGYTF. The CDR3 nucleotides are TGTGCCACATCCCAGGGGGGGGGGTATGGCTACACCTTC.

In its sample, this clonotype was seen a few times. V usage is TRBV7-6 and J usage is TRBJ2-2; 12 bases match TRBD2. CDR3 length: 16 residues. Germline values: CDR1 SGHVS, CDR2 FNYEAQ. The trim removed 7 bases at V and 5 bases at J, leaving 8 bases unmatched. In DNA form, the CDR3 reads TGTGCCAGCACCCCTCCCGGGACTAGCGGGACCGGGGAGCTGTTTTTT. It encodes CASTPPGTSGTGELFF.